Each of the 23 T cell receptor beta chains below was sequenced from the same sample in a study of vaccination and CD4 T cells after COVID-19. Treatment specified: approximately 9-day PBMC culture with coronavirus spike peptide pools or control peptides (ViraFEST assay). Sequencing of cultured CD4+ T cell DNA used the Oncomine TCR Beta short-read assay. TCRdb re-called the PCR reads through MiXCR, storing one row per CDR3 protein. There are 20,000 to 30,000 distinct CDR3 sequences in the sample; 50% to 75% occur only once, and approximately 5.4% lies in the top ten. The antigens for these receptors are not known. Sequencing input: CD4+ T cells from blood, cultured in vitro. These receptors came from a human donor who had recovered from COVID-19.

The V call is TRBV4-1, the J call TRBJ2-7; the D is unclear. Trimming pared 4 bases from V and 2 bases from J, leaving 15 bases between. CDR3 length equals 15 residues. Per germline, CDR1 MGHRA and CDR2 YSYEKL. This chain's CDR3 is CASSPQRSGAYEQYF. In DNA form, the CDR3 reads TGCGCCAGCAGCCCGCAACGGAGTGGAGCCTACGAGCAGTACTTC.

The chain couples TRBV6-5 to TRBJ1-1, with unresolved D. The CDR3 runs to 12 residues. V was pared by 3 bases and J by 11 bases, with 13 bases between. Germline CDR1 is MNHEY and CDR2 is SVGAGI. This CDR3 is CASSYFGDRAFF. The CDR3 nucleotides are TGTGCCAGCAGTTATTTCGGTGATCGGGCTTTCTTT.

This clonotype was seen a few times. For the CDR3, the DNA is TGTGCCAGCTCAGGTAAAGGGGACACTGAAGCTTTCTTT. This gives the protein CASSGKGDTEAFF. The chain recombines TRBV6-1 with TRBJ1-1; D is perhaps TRBD1 (5 bases). The CDR3 length is 13 residues. V lost 8 bases and J lost 3, with 13 bases in between. In germline, CDR1 is MNHNS, CDR2 SASEGT.

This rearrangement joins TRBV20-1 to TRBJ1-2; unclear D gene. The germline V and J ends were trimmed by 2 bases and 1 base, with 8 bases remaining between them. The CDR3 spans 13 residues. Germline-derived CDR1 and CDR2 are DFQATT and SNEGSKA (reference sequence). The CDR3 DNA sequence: TGCAGTGCTAGAAGGGATTATAACTATGGCTACACCTTC. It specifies CSARRDYNYGYTF.

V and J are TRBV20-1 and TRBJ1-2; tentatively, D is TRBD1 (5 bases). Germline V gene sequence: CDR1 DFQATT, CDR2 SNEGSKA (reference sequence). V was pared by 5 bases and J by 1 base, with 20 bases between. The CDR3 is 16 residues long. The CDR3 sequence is CSAYRGASGYNYGYTF. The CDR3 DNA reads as TGCAGTGCTTATAGGGGAGCGTCAGGGTATAACTATGGCTACACCTTC.

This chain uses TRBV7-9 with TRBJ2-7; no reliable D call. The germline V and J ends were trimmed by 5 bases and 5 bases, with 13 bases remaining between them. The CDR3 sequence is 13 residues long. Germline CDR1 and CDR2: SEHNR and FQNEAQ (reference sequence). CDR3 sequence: CASSPLTIHEQYF. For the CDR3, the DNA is TGTGCCAGCAGCCCCCTTACTATCCACGAGCAGTACTTC.

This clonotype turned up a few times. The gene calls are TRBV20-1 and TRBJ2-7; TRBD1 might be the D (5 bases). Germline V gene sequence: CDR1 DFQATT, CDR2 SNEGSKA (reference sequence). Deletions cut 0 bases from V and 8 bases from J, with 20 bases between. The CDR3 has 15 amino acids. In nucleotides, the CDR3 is TGCAGTGCTAGAGATCCAACAGGCGTGGATGAGAAGCAGTACTTC. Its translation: CSARDPTGVDEKQYF.

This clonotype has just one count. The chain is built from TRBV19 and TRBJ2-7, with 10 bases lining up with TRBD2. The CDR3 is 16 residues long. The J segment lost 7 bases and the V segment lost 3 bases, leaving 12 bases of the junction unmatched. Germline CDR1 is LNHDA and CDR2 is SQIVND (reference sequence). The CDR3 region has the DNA TGTGCCAGTAGTATTTCCTCTGTAGCGGGAGGTGGTGAGCAGTACTTC. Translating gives CASSISSVAGGGEQYF.

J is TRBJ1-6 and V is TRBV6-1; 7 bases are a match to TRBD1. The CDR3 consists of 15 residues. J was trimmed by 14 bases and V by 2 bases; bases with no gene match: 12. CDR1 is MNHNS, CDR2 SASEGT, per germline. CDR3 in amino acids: CASSEYSGQAVSLHF. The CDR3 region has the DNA TGTGCCAGCAGTGAATACAGCGGACAGGCCGTTTCCCTCCACTTT.

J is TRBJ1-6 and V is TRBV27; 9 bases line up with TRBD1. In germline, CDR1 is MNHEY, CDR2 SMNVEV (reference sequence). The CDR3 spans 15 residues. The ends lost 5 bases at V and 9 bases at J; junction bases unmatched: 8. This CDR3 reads CASSAQTGGISPLHF. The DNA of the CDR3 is TGTGCCAGCAGTGCGCAGACAGGGGGTATTTCACCCCTCCACTTT.

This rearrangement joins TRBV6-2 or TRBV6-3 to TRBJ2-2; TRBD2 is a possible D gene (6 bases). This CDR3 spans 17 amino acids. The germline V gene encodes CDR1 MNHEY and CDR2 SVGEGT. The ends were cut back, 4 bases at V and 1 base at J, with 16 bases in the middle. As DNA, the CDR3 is TGTGCCAGCAGTTCAACCCTCTGGCGGGAGAACACCGGGGAGCTGTTTTTT. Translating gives CASSSTLWRENTGELFF.

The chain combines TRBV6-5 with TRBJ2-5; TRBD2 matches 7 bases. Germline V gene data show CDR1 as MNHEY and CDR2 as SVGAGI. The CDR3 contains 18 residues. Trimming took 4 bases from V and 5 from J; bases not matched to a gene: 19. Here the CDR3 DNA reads TGTGCCAGCAGTTGCCCGTACCGACTCGCGGGAGAGTGGGAGACCCAGTACTTC. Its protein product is CASSCPYRLAGEWETQYF.

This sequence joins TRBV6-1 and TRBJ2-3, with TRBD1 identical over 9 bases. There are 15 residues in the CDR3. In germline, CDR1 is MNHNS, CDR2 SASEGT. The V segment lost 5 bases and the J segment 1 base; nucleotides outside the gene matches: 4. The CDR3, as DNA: TGTGCCAGCAGTCTCCGGGACAGGGGCACAGATACGCAGTATTTT. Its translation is CASSLRDRGTDTQYF.

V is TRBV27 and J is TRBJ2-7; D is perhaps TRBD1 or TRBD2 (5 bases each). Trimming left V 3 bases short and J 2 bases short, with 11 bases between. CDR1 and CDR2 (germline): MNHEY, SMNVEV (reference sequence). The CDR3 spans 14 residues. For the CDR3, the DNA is TGTGCCAGCAGTTTTGGGGACCGTACCTACGAGCAGTACTTC. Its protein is CASSFGDRTYEQYF.

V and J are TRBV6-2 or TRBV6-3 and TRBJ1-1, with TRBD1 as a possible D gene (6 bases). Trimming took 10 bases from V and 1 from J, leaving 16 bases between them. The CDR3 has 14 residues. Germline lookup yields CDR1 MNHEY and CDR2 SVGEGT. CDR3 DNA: TGTGCCACCGAAACAGGGTATCCGAACACTGAAGCTTTCTTT. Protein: CATETGYPNTEAFF.

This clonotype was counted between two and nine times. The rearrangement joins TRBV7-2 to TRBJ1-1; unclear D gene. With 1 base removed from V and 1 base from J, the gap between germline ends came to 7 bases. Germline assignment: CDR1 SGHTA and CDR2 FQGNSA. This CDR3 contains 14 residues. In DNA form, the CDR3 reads TGTGCCAGCAGCTTAGGGGGAGCGAACACTGAAGCTTTCTTT. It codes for CASSLGGANTEAFF.

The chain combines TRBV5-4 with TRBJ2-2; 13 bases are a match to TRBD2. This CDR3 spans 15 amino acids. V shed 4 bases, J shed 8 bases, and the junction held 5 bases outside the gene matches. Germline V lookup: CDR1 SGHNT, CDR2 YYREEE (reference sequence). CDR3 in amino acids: CASSPGLAGEGELFF. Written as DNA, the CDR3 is TGTGCCAGCAGCCCCGGACTAGCGGGAGAAGGGGAGCTGTTTTTT. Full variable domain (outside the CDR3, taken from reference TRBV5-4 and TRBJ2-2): ETGVTQSPTHLIKTRGQQVTLRCSSQSGHNTVSWYQQALGQGPQFIFQYYREEENGRGNFPPRFSGLQFPNYSSELNVNALELDDSALYLCASSPGLAGEGELFFGEGSRLTVL.

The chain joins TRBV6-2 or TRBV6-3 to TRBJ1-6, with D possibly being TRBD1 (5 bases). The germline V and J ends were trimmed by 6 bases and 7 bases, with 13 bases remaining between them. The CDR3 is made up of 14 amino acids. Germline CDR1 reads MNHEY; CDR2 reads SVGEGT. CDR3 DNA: TGTGCCAGCAGGCAGACGGGGGTCAATTCACCCCTCCACTTT. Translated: CASRQTGVNSPLHF.

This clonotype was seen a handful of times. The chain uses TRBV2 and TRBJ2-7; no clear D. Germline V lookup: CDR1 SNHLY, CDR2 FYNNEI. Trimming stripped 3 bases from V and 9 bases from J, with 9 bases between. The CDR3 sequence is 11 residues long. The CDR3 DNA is TGTGCCAGCAGTGACGGATCCCCGCAGTACTTC. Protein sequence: CASSDGSPQYF.

The CDR3 nucleotides read TGTGCCAGCAGTTCCGGGACAGGGACTACCACAGACCAAGAGACCCAGTACTTC. This encodes CASSSGTGTTTDQETQYF. This rearrangement joins TRBV28 to TRBJ2-5; the match to TRBD1 covers 9 bases. The CDR3 totals 18 residues. CDR1 and CDR2 (germline): MDHEN, SYDVKM. J lost 0 bases, V lost 4 bases, and 12 bases had no gene match.

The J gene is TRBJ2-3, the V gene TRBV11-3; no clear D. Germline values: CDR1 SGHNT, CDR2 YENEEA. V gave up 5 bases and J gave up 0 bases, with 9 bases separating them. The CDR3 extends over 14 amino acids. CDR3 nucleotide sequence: TGTGCCAGCAGCCCCGGGTGGAGCACAGATACGCAGTATTTT. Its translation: CASSPGWSTDTQYF.

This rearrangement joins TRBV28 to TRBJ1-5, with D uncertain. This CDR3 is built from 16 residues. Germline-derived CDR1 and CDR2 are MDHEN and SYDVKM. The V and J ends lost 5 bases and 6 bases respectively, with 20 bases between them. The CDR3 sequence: CASSRLDFITGQPQHF. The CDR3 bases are TGTGCCAGCAGTAGACTTGATTTTATTACGGGTCAGCCCCAGCATTTT.

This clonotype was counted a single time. DNA for the CDR3: TGTGCCAGCAGTTTGCGACAGGGGTGGACAGATACGCAGTATTTT. It encodes CASSLRQGWTDTQYF. V and J are TRBV12-3 or TRBV12-4 and TRBJ2-3; 8 nucleotides agree with TRBD1. The CDR3 is 15 residues long. Losses at the gene ends were 3 bases for V and 3 bases for J; bases not matched to a gene: 5.